A single sample gave rise to the 16 T cell receptor beta chains below, sequenced in a study of neurological immune-mediated disorders. As for time point: longitudinal time-point 1 (baseline). MiXCR, run by TCRdb on the 5' RACE reads, gives a single entry per CDR3 protein. This table holds over 55,000 distinct CDR3 sequences, about 9.4% found once. Sequenced: PBMCs. These receptors came from a man aged 25-45 years in good health.

Concerning this clonotype itself: This may stem from a read error, because a much larger clone lies one nucleotide away. The chain uses TRBV25-1 and TRBJ1-1; maybe TRBD1 (5 bases). The CDR3 covers 13 residues. Trimming removed 6 bases from V and 5 bases from J, with 13 bases in between. Germline V gives CDR1 MGHDK, CDR2 SYGVNS. CDR3 DNA: TGTGCCAGCAGGGGACGGGGTGGGACTGAAGCTTTCTTT. Its protein product is CASRGRGGTEAFF.

At least ten counts were recorded for this clonotype. The CDR3 is CASSFHQEQFF. CDR3 nucleotide sequence: TGTGCCAGCAGTTTCCATCAAGAGCAGTTCTTC. V usage is TRBV28 and J usage is TRBJ2-1; D not certain. Trimming pared 3 bases from V and 10 bases from J, leaving 7 bases between. This CDR3 is 11 amino acids long. CDR1 and CDR2 (germline): MDHEN, SYDVKM.

This clonotype was observed at least ten times. V gene TRBV14 combines with J gene TRBJ2-3, with 8 bases fitting TRBD2. The germline CDR1 and CDR2 sequences are SGHDN and FVKESK. This CDR3 comprises 15 residues. J was trimmed by 1 base and V by 1 base; bases with no gene match: 1. CDR3 sequence (DNA): TGTGCCAGCAGCCAAGCGGGAGGGGGCACAGATACGCAGTATTTT. Its translation: CASSQAGGGTDTQYF. The entire variable domain, with the rest obtained from reference TRBV14 and TRBJ2-3, is as follows: EAGVTQFPSHSVIEKGQTVTLRCDPISGHDNLYWYRRVMGKEIKFLLHFVKESKQDESGMPNNRFLAERTGGTYSTLKVQPAELEDSGVYFCASSQAGGGTDTQYFGPGTRLTVL.

Many counts were recorded for this clonotype. This chain links TRBV24-1 with TRBJ2-6; D possibly corresponds to TRBD1 (5 bases). V was shortened by 6 bases and J by 0 bases, with 8 bases between the two germline ends. The CDR3 spans 15 residues. Germline V lookup: CDR1 KGHDR, CDR2 SFDVKD. The DNA for the CDR3 is TGTGCCACCAGTAAGGGGTACTCTGGGGCCAACGTCCTGACTTTC. This gives the protein CATSKGYSGANVLTF.

This clonotype showed up many times. This chain links TRBV5-1 with TRBJ2-2, with D unclear. This CDR3 is built from 15 residues. The germline V gene encodes CDR1 SGHRS and CDR2 YFSETQ. The V end was cut by 4 bases, the J end by 4 bases, with 14 bases between. CDR3 region: CASSPDPGGTGELFF. In nucleotides, the CDR3 is TGCGCCAGCAGCCCCGACCCGGGTGGCACCGGGGAGCTGTTTTTT.

This clonotype has at least ten counts. The chain combines TRBV15 with TRBJ2-1, with 10 bases identical to TRBD2. In germline, CDR1 is LNHNV, CDR2 YYDKDF (reference sequence). After removal of 3 bases from V and 3 bases from J, the junction contained 5 bases not matched to a gene. CDR3 length equals 16 residues. CDR3 in DNA: TGTGCCACCAGCAGGAACCTAGCGGGAGACTACAATGAGCAGTTCTTC. Translation gives CATSRNLAGDYNEQFF.

This clonotype was found many times. The CDR3 loop reads CASSLVSSGRIRYEQYF. The CDR3 DNA sequence: TGTGCCAGCAGCTTAGTTTCTAGCGGGAGGATTCGTTACGAGCAGTACTTC. V usage is TRBV7-7 and J usage is TRBJ2-7, with TRBD2 matching over 11 bases. There are 17 residues in the CDR3. J gave up 4 bases and V 1 base, and 9 bases lay outside the gene matches. Per germline, CDR1 SSHAT and CDR2 FNYEAQ (reference sequence).

In this sample, this clonotype turned up many times. The V and J genes are TRBV6-4 and TRBJ2-5; perhaps D is TRBD1 or TRBD2 (5 bases each). Germline CDR1 and CDR2: MRHNA and SNTAGT. This CDR3 has 14 amino acids. V was pared by 6 bases and J by 4 bases, with 15 bases between. The CDR3 DNA is TGTGCCAGCAGCCGGGACGGCGCAGCAGAGACCCAGTACTTC. Its protein product is CASSRDGAAETQYF.

A word on this clonotype: One end of the junction is discordant with germline, which a read error may explain. The DNA for the CDR3 is TGTGCCAGCAGTCACTCGTTGGGGGGTCTTGAAGCTTTCTTT. This gives the protein CASSHSLGGLEAFF. The chain joins TRBV6-2 or TRBV6-3 to TRBJ1-1; the D gene is possibly TRBD1 (5 bases). CDR1 is MNHEY and CDR2 is SVGEGT in the germline V gene. The length of the CDR3 is 14 residues.

Notes on this clonotype: This may arise from a read error, as a much more abundant clone is one base away. This chain uses TRBV6-5 with TRBJ2-5; D is perhaps TRBD1 (6 bases). The V gene lost 0 bases and the J gene lost 5 bases, with 19 bases spanning the gap. Germline assignment: CDR1 MNHEY and CDR2 SVGAGI. CDR3 length: 17 amino acids. In DNA form, the CDR3 reads TGTGCCAGCAGTTACTCGGGACGGGCAGGGGCGGTGGAGACCCAGTACTTC. Translation: CASSYSGRAGAVETQYF.

This clonotype was observed at least ten times. This rearrangement joins TRBV12-3 or TRBV12-4 to TRBJ2-7; D gene unclear. Deletions cut 4 bases from V and 0 bases from J, with 10 bases between. This CDR3 has 14 amino acids. In DNA form, the CDR3 reads TGTGCCAGCAGTTCCAGGACGGACTCCTACGAGCAGTACTTC. The encoded protein is CASSSRTDSYEQYF.

The sample holds many counts of this clonotype. The CDR3 region is CASSRPGTSFVEQFF. The CDR3 nucleotides read TGTGCCAGCAGTCGTCCCGGGACTAGCTTTGTTGAGCAGTTCTTC. The rearrangement joins TRBV6-5 to TRBJ2-1; 9 nucleotides match TRBD2. The length of the CDR3 is 15 residues. The germline V gene has CDR1 MNHEY and CDR2 SVGAGI. The junction had 11 bases not matched to a gene; V was cut back by 5 bases and J by 9 bases.

This clonotype was detected ten times or more. This chain joins TRBV7-3 and TRBJ2-1; D ambiguous. Trimming shortened V by 2 bases and J by 1 base, and 6 bases separated the two germline ends. The germline V gene encodes CDR1 SGHTA and CDR2 FQGTGA. This CDR3 has 14 residues. CDR3 sequence: CASSLPGSYNEQFF. CDR3 nucleotides: TGTGCCAGCAGCTTACCCGGTTCCTACAATGAGCAGTTCTTC.

This clonotype showed up many times. The chain is built from TRBV10-3 and TRBJ2-5; TRBD2 matches at 11 bases. Looked up from germline, CDR1 is ENHRY and CDR2 is SYGVKD. This CDR3 contains 17 residues. The J segment lost 5 bases and the V segment lost 2 bases, leaving 10 bases of the junction unmatched. The CDR3 DNA follows: TGTGCCATCAGTGAGCCGTTTAGCGGGAGGGCCAGTGAGACCCAGTACTTC. Its translation is CAISEPFSGRASETQYF.

This clonotype appeared many times. In DNA form, the CDR3 reads TGCGCCAGCAGCGGAGGGGACAGAGGAAACACCATATATTTT. Translating gives CASSGGDRGNTIYF. V and J are TRBV5-1 and TRBJ1-3; 7 bases are a match to TRBD1. The germline CDR1 and CDR2 sequences are SGHRS and YFSETQ. Trimming took 4 bases from V and 4 from J; bases not matched to a gene: 5. The CDR3 is made up of 14 amino acids. Full variable domain (rest looked up from reference TRBV5-1 and TRBJ1-3): KAGVTQTPRYLIKTRGQQVTLSCSPISGHRSVSWYQQTPGQGLQFLFEYFSETQRNKGNFPGRFSGRQFSNSRSEMNVSTLELGDSALYLCASSGGDRGNTIYFGEGSWLTVV.

This clonotype has ten or more counts. J is TRBJ2-7 and V is TRBV6-5, with TRBD2 matching over 9 bases. From germline, CDR1 is MNHEY and CDR2 SVGAGI. V trimming: 5 bases; J trimming: 2 bases; junction bases outside the gene matches: 7. The CDR3 runs 15 residues. As DNA, the CDR3 is TGTGCCAGCAGTGACGGGGCTAGCGGGACCTACGAGCAGTACTTC. This gives the protein CASSDGASGTYEQYF.